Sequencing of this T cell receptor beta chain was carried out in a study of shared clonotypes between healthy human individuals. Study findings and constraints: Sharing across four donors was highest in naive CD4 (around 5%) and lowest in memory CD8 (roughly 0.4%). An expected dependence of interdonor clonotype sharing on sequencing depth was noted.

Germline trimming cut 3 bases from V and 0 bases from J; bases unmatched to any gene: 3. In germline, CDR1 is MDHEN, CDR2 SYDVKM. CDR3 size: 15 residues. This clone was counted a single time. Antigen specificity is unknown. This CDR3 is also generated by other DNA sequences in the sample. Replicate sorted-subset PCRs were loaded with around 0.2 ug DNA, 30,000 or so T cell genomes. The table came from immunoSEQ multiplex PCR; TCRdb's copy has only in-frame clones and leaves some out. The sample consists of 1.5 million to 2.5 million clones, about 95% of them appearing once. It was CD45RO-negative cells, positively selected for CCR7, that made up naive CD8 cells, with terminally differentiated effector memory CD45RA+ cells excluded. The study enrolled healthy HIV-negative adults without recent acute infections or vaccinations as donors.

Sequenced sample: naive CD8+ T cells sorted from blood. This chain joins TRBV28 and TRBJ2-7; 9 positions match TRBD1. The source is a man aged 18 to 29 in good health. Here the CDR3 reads CASSFLGQGSYEQYF. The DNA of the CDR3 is TGTGCCAGCAGTTTCTTGGGACAGGGCTCCTACGAGCAGTACTTC.